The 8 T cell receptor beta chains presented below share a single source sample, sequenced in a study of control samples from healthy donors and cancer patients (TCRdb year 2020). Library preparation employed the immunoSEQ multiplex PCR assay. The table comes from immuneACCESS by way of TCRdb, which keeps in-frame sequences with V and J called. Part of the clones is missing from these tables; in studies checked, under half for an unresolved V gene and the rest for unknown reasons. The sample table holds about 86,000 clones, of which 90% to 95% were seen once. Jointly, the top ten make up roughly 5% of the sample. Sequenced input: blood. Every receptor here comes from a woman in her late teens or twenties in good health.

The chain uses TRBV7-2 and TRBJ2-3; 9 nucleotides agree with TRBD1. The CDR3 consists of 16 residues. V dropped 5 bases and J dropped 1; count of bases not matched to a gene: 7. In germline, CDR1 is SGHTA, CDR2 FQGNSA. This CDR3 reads CASSAGQGLGTDTQYF. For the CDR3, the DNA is TGTGCCAGCAGCGCTGGACAGGGGTTAGGCACAGATACGCAGTATTTT.

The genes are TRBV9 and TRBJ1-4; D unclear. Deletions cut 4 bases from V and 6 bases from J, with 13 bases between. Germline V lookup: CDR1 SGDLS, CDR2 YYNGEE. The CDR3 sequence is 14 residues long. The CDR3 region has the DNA TGTGCCAGCAGCCTCACCGGGATTCATGAAAAACTGTTTTTT. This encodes CASSLTGIHEKLFF.

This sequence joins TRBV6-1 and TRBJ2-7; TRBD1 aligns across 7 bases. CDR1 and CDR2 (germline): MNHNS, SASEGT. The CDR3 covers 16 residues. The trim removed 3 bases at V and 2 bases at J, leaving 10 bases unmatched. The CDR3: CASSEADRDGAYEQYF. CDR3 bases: TGTGCCAGCAGTGAGGCAGACAGGGATGGGGCCTACGAGCAGTACTTC.

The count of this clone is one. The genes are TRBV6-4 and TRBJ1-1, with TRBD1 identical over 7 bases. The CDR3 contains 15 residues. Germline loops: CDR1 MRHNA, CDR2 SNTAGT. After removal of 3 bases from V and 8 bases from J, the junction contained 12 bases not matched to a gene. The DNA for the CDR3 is TGTGCCAGCAGTGAGGCATTCGACAGGGATAACGAAGCTTTCTTT. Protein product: CASSEAFDRDNEAFF.

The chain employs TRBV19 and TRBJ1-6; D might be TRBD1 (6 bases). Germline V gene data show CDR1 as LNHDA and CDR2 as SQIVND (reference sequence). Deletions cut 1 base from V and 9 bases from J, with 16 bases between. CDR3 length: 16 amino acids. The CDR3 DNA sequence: TGTGCCAGTAGTATAGCTACAGGGAGCCCGAGTTCACCCCTCCACTTT. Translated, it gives CASSIATGSPSSPLHF.

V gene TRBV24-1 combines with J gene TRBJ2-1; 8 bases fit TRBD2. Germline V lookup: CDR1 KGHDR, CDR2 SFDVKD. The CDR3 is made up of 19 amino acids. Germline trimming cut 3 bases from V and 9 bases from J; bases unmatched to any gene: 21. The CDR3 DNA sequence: TGTGCCACCAGTGATCCGCGATATGAGGGACTAGATATGTACGGTGAGCAGTTCTTC. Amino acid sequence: CATSDPRYEGLDMYGEQFF.

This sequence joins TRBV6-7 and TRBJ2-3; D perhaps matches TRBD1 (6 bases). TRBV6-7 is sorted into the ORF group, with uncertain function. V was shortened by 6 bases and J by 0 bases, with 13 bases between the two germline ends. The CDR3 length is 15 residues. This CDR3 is CASSKQGPSTDTQYF. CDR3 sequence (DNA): TGTGCCAGCAGCAAACAGGGTCCTAGCACAGATACGCAGTATTTT.

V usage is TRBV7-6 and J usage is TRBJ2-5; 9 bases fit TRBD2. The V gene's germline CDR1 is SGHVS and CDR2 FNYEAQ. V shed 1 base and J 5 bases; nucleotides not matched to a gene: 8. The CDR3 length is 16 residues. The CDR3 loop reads CASSLVTAGGGETQYF. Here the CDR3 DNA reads TGTGCCAGCAGCTTAGTTACAGCGGGGGGAGGGGAGACCCAGTACTTC.